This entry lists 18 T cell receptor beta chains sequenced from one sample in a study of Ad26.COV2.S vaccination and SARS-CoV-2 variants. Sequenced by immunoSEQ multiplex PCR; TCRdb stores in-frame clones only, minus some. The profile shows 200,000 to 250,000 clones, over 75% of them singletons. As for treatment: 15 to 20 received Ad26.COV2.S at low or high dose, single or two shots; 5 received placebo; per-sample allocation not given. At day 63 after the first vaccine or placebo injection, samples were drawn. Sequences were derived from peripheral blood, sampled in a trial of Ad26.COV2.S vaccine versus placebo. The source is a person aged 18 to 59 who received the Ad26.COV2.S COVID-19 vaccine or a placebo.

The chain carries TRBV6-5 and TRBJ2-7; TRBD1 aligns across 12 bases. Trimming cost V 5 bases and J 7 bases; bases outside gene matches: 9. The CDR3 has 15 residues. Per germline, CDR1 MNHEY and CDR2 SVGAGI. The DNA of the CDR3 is TGTGCCAGCAGTCGGGGAGGGACAGGGGGCTTGGAGCAGTACTTC. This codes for CASSRGGTGGLEQYF.

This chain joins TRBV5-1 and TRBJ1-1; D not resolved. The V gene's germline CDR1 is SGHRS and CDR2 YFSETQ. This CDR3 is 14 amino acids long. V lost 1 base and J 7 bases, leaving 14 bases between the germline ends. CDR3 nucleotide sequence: TGCGCCAGCAGCTTGAGCAGGACGGGCTTTGAAGCTTTCTTT. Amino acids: CASSLSRTGFEAFF.

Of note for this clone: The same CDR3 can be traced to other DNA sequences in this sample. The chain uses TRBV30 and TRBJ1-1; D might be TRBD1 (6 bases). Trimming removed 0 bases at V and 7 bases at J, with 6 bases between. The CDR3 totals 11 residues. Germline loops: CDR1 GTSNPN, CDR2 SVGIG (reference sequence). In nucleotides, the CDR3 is TGTGCCTGGAGTGTAGGGGGTGAAGCTTTCTTT. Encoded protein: CAWSVGGEAFF.

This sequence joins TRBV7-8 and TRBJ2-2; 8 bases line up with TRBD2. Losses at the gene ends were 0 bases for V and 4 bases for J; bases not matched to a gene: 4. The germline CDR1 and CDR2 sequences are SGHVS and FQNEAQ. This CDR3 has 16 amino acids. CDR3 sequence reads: CASSLAAGVSTGELFF. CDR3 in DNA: TGTGCCAGCAGCTTAGCAGCGGGAGTGAGCACCGGGGAGCTGTTTTTT.

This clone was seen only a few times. The CDR3 region is CASNFFNSPLHF. The CDR3 DNA reads as TGTGCCAGCAACTTTTTTAATTCACCCCTCCACTTT. The rearrangement joins TRBV12-3 or TRBV12-4 to TRBJ1-6, with unresolved D. The V end lost 7 bases, the J end lost 6 bases, and 7 bases lay between the germline ends. This CDR3 is built from 12 residues.

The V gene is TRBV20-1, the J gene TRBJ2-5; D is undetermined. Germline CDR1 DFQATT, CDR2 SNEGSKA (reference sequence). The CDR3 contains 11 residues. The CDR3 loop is CSSRHQETQYF. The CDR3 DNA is TGCAGCTCCCGGCATCAAGAGACCCAGTACTTC.

The CDR3 DNA follows: TGTGCCAGCAAGGTCGGGACAGGGGGCACAGATACGCAGTATTTT. Protein sequence: CASKVGTGGTDTQYF. The J gene is TRBJ2-3, the V gene TRBV6-5; 10 bases line up with TRBD1. The trim removed 7 bases at V and 1 base at J, leaving 5 bases unmatched. The CDR3 has 15 residues. Germline V gives CDR1 MNHEY, CDR2 SVGAGI.

The CDR3 nucleotides are TGTGCCAGCTCACTCAAGTCTCTAGCGGGAGGTAGAGGCACAGATACGCAGTATTTT. Its translation is CASSLKSLAGGRGTDTQYF. This chain joins TRBV18 and TRBJ2-3; 11 positions match TRBD2. J gave up 1 base and V 4 bases, and 13 bases lay outside the gene matches. The CDR3 is 19 amino acids. Germline-derived CDR1 and CDR2 are KGHSH and LQKENI.

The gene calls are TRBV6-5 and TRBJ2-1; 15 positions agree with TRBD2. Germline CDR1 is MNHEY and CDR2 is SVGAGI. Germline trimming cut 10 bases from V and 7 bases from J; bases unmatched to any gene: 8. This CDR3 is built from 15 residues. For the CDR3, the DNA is TGTGCCACCCGCCGGACTAGCGGGGGGGGAAATGAGCAGTTCTTC. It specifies CATRRTSGGGNEQFF.

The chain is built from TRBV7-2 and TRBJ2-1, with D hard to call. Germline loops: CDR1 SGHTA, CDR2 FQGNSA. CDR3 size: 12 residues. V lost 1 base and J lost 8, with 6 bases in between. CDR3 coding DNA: TGTGCCAGCAGCTTAGTAAGATATGAGCAGTTCTTC. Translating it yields CASSLVRYEQFF.

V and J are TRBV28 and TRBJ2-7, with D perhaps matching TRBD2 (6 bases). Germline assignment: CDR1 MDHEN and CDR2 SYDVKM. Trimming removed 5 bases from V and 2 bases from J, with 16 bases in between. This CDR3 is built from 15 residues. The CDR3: CASSDPGTRTYEQYF. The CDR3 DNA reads TGTGCCAGCAGTGACCCTGGGACTCGGACCTACGAGCAGTACTTC.

CDR3 coding DNA: TGTGCCAGTAAAAATTTGGCCAGGGACACCGGGGAGCTGTTTTTT. It yields the protein CASKNLARDTGELFF. The genes are TRBV19 and TRBJ2-2; TRBD1 is a possible D gene (5 bases). CDR3 length: 15 residues. CDR1 and CDR2 (germline): LNHDA, SQIVND (reference sequence). With 7 bases removed from V and 3 bases from J, the gap between germline ends came to 15 bases.

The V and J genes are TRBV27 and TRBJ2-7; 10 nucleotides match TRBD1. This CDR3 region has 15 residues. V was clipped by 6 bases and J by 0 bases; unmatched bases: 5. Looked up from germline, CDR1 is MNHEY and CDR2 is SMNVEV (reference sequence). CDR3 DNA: TGTGCCAGCAGCCCTCGGACAGGGGGCTCCTACGAGCAGTACTTC. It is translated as CASSPRTGGSYEQYF.

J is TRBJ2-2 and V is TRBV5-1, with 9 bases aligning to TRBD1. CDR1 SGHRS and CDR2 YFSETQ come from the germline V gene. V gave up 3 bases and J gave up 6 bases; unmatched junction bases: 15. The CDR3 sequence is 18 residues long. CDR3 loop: CASSWDRARLGESGELFF. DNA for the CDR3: TGCGCCAGCAGCTGGGACAGGGCCCGGTTGGGAGAATCCGGGGAGCTGTTTTTT.

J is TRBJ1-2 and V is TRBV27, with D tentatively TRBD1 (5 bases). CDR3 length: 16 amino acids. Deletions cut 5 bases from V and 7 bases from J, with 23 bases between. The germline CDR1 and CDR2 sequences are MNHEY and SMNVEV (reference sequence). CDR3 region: CASSSPGTASSFGYTF. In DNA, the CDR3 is TGTGCCAGCAGTAGCCCCGGGACCGCCTCTTCATTTGGCTACACCTTC.

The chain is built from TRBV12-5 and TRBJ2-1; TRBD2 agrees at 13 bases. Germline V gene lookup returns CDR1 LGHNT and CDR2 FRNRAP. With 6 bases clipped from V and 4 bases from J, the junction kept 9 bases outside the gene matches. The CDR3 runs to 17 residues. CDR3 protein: CASGTLTSGRKYNEQFF. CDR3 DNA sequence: TGTGCTAGTGGAACTCTGACTAGCGGGAGGAAATACAATGAGCAGTTCTTC.

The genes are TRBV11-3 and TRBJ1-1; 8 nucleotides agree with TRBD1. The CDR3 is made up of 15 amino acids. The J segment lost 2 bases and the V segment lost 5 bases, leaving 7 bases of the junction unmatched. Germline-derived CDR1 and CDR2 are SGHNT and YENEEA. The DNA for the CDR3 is TGTGCCAGCAGCCTGGGGACAGGTCAAAACACTGAAGCTTTCTTT. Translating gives CASSLGTGQNTEAFF.

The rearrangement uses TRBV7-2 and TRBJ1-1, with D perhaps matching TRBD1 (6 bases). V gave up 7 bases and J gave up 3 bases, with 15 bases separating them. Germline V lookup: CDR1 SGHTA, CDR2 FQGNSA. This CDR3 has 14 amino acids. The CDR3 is CASIDRGAHTEAFF. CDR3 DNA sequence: TGTGCCAGCATCGACCGGGGGGCCCACACTGAAGCTTTCTTT. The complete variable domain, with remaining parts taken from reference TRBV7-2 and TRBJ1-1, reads GAGVSQSPSNKVTEKGKDVELRCDPISGHTALYWYRQSLGQGLEFLIYFQGNSAPDKSGLPSDRFSAERTGGSVSTLTIQRTQQEDSAVYLCASIDRGAHTEAFFGQGTRLTVV.